The present T cell receptor beta chain was sequenced within a study of blood T cell repertoires in COVID-19. Study-level information: Whether acute or convalescent, the COVID-19 samples came from the United States, Italy and Spain. The cDNA or gDNA used as material had been derived from T cells, B-cell-depleted T cells, or PBMCs.

Original processing notes: Estimated nucleated cell counts came from reference gene primer amplification. Assay: immunoSEQ multiplex PCR; the TCRdb copy retains only in-frame clones and omits some. V, J and clone size are taken as reported in that table, and D and trimming were inferred from the DNA itself. The table includes roughly 95,000 clones, around 90% detected once. This clone appeared a few times. The germline gene is not matched at one end of the junction; a read error may be the cause. Germline values: CDR1 SGHTA, CDR2 FQGNSA. The CDR3 spans 15 residues. V is TRBV7-2 and J is TRBJ1-5; 7 bases line up with TRBD1. Sample: peripheral blood. This sequence originates from a woman in her fifties or sixties in a cohort sampled during active COVID-19. This CDR3 reads CASTLQGYSNQPQHF. CDR3 nucleotides: TGTGCCAGCACCTTACAGGGGTATAGCAATCAGCCCCAGCATTTT.